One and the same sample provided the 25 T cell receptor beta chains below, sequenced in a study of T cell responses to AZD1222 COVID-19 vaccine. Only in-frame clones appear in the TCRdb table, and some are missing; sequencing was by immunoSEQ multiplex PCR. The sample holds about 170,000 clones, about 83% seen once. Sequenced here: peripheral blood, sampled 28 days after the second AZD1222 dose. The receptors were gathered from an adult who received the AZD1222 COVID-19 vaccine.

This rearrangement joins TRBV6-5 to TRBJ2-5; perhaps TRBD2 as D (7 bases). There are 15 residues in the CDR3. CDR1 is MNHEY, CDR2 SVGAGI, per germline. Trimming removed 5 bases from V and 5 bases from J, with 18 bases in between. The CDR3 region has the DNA TGTGCCAGCAGTCCTCACTCGGGGGGCGCGGAGACCCAGTACTTC. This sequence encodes CASSPHSGGAETQYF.

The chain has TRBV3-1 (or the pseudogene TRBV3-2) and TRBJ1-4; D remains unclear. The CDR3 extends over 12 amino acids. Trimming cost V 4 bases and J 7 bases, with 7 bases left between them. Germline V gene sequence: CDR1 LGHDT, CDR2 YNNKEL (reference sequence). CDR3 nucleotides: TGTGCCAGCAGCCGCATGGCTGAAAAACTGTTTTTT. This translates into CASSRMAEKLFF.

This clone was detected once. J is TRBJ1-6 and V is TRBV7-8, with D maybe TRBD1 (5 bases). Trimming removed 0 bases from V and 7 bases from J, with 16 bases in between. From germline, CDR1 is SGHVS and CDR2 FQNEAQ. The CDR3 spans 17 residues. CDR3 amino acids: CASSLAGRQSLNSPLHF. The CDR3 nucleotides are TGTGCCAGCAGCTTAGCGGGGCGGCAGTCCTTGAATTCACCCCTCCACTTT.

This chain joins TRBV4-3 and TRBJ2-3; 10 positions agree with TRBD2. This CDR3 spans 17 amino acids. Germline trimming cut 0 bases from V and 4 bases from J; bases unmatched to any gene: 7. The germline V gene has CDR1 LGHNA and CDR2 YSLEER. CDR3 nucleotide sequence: TGCGCCAGCAGCCAAGAAGTAACTAGCGGGGATGCAGATACGCAGTATTTT. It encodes CASSQEVTSGDADTQYF.

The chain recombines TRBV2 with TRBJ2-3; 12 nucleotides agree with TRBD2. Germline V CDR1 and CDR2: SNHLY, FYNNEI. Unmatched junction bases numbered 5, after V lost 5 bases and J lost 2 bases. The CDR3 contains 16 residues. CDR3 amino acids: CASSSLAGGLTDTQYF. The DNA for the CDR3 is TGTGCCAGCAGTTCACTAGCGGGGGGTCTCACAGATACGCAGTATTTT. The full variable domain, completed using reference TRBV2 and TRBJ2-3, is EPEVTQTPSHQVTQMGQEVILRCVPISNHLYFYWYRQILGQKVEFLVSFYNNEISEKSEIFDDQFSVERPDGSNFTLKIRSTKLEDSAMYFCASSSLAGGLTDTQYFGPGTRLTVL.

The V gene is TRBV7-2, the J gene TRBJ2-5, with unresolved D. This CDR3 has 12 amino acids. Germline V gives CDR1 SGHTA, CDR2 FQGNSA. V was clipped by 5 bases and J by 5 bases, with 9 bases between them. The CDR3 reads CASSPYTETQYF. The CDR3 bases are TGTGCCAGCAGCCCCTATACCGAGACCCAGTACTTC.

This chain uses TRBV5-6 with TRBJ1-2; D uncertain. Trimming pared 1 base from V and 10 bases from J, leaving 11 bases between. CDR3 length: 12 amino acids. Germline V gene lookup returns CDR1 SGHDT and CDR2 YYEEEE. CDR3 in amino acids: CASSLRGLDYTF. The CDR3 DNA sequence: TGTGCCAGCAGCTTGCGAGGCTTGGACTACACCTTC.

CDR3 loop: CASSPWDIGTEAFF. In nucleotides, the CDR3 is TGTGCCAGCAGTCCGTGGGACATTGGGACTGAAGCTTTCTTT. This chain links TRBV27 with TRBJ1-1; a weak D match, TRBD1 (6 bases). This CDR3 is built from 14 residues. V gave up 5 bases and J gave up 5 bases, with 15 bases separating them. The V gene's germline CDR1 is MNHEY and CDR2 SMNVEV (reference sequence).

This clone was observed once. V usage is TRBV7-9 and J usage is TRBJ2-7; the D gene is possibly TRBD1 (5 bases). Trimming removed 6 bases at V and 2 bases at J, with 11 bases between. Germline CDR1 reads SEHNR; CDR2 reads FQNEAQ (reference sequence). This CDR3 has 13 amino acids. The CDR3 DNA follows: TGTGCCAGCAGTTCGAAGGGGCCCTACGAGCAGTACTTC. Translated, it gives CASSSKGPYEQYF.

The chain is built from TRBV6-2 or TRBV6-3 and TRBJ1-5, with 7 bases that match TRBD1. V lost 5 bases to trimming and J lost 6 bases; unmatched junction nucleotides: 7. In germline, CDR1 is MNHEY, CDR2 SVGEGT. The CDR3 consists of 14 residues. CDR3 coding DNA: TGTGCCAGCAGTGCTGGACAGGCCAGTCAGCCCCAGCATTTT. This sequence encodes CASSAGQASQPQHF.

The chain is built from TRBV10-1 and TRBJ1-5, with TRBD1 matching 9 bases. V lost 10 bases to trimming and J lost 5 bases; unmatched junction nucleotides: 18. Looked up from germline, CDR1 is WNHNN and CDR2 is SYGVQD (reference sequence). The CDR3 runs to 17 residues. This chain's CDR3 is CATIPDRGSGTYQPQHF. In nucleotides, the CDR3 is TGCGCCACCATCCCGGACAGGGGTAGCGGGACCTATCAGCCCCAGCATTTT.

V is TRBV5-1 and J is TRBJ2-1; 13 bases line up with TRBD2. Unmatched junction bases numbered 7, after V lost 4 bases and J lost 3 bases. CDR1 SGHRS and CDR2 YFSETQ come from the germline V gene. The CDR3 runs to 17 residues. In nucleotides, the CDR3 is TGCGCCAGCAGCCCGACTAGCGGGAGGCTCTTCTACAATGAGCAGTTCTTC. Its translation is CASSPTSGRLFYNEQFF.

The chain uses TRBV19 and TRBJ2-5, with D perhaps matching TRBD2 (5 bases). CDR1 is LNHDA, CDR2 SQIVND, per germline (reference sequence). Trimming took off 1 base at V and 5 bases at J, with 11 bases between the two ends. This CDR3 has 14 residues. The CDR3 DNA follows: TGTGCCAGTAGTATAGTTCCGGGGTCGGAGACCCAGTACTTC. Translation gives CASSIVPGSETQYF.

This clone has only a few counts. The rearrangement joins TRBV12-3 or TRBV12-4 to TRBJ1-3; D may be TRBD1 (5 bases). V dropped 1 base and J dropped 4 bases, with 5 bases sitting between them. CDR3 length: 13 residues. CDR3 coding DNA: TGTGCCAGCAGTTTAGGGGGGGGAAACACCATATATTTT. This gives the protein CASSLGGGNTIYF.

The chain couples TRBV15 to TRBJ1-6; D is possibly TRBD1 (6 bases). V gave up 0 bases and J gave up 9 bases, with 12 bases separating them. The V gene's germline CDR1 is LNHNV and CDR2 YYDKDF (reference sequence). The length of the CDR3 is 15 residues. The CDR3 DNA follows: TGTGCCACCAGCAGAGAGGAGGGGGGGAGTTCACCCCTCCACTTT. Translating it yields CATSREEGGSSPLHF.

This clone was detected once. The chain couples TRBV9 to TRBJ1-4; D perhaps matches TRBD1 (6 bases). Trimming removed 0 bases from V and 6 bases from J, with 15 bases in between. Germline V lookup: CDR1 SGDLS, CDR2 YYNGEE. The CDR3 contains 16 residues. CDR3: CASSVGSRGIDEKLFF. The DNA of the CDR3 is TGTGCCAGCAGCGTAGGGAGCAGGGGCATAGATGAAAAACTGTTTTTT.

In DNA form, the CDR3 reads TGCAGCGTTGGGGCAGGGGGAAACTCACCCCTCCACTTT. This gives the protein CSVGAGGNSPLHF. This chain joins TRBV29-1 and TRBJ1-6, with TRBD1 identical over 7 bases. Germline-derived CDR1 and CDR2 are SQVTM and ANQGSEA. The CDR3 sequence is 13 residues long. The J segment lost 10 bases and the V segment lost 4 bases, leaving 7 bases of the junction unmatched. The full variable domain, completed using reference TRBV29-1 and TRBJ1-6, is SAVISQKPSRDICQRGTSLTIQCQVDSQVTMMFWYRQQPGQSLTLIATANQGSEATYESGFVIDKFPISRPNLTFSTLTVSNMSPEDSSIYLCSVGAGGNSPLHFGNGTRLTVT.

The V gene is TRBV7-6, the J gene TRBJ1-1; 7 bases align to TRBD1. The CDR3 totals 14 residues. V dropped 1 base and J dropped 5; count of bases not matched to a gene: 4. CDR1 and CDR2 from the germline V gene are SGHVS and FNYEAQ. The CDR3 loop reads CASSLGRGYTEAFF. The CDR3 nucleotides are TGTGCCAGCAGCTTAGGCAGGGGGTATACTGAAGCTTTCTTT.

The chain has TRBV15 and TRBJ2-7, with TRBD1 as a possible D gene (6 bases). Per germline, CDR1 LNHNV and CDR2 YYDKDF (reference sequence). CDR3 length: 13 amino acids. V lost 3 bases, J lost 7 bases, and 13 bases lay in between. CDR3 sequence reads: CATSRDRAFEQYF. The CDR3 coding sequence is TGTGCCACCAGCAGGGACAGAGCCTTTGAGCAGTACTTC.

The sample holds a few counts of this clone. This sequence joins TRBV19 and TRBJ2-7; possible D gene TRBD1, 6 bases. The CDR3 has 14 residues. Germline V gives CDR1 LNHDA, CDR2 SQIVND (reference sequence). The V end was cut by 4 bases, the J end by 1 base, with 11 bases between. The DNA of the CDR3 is TGTGCCAGTAGTAAGGGGACACCATCCTACGAGCAGTACTTC. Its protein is CASSKGTPSYEQYF. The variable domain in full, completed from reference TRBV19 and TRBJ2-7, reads DGGITQSPKYLFRKEGQNVTLSCEQNLNHDAMYWYRQDPGQGLRLIYYSQIVNDFQKGDIAEGYSVSREKKESFPLTVTSAQKNPTAFYLCASSKGTPSYEQYFGPGTRLTVT.

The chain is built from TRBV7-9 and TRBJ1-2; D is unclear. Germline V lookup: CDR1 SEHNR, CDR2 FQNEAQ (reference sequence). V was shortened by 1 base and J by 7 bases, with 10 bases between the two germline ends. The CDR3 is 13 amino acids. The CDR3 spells CASSLGPPLGYTF. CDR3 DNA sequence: TGTGCCAGCAGCTTAGGCCCTCCCCTTGGCTACACCTTC.

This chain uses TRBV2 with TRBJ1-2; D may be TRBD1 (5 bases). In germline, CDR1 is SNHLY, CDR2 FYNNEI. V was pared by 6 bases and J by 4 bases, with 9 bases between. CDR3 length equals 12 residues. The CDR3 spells CASRQDVYGYTF. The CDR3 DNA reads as TGTGCCAGCAGACAGGACGTCTATGGCTACACCTTC.

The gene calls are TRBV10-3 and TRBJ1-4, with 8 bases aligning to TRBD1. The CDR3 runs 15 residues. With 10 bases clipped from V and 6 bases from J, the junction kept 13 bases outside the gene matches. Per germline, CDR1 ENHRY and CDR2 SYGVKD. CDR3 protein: CATSPDRGRDEKLFF. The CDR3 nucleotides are TGTGCCACCAGCCCCGACAGGGGACGCGATGAAAAACTGTTTTTT.

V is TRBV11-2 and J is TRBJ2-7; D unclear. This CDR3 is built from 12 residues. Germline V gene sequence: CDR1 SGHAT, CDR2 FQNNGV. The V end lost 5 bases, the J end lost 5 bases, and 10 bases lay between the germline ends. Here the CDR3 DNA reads TGTGCCAGCAGCACCACCTACCACGAGCAGTACTTC. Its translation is CASSTTYHEQYF. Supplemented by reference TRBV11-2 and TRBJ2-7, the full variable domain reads EAGVAQSPRYKIIEKRQSVAFWCNPISGHATLYWYQQILGQGPKLLIQFQNNGVVDDSQLPKDRFSAERLKGVDSTLKIQPAKLEDSAVYLCASSTTYHEQYFGPGTRLTVT.

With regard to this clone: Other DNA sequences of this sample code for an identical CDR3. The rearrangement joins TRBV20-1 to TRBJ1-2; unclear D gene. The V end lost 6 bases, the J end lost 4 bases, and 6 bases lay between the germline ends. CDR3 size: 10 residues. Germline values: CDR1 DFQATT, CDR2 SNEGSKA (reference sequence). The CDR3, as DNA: TGCAGTGCACGCAGCTATGGCTACACCTTC. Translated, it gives CSARSYGYTF.